What follows describes a single T cell receptor (beta chain). The clone's antigen remains unknown. Per-base qualities were not stored, and no clone one base away is much larger. Patients with a history of autoimmune disease or receiving systemic immunosuppression were excluded from the trial. In every dose cohort, peripheral blood was drawn for TCR sequencing at baseline, cycle 4 day 1, and cycle 7 day 1. Samples were obtained from an open-label, multicenter, first-in-human phase I dose-escalation trial of ivuxolimab. The trial enrolled adults with locally advanced or metastatic head and neck squamous cell, hepatocellular, melanoma or renal cell carcinoma. Before TCR sequencing, CD4+ and CD8+ T cells were separately sorted from peripheral blood. These data are taken from a study of OX40 agonist ivuxolimab in advanced cancers. Broadly, across the study: Ivuxolimab was a fully human IgG2 agonistic monoclonal antibody targeting the costimulatory receptor OX40 (CD134). Intravenous ivuxolimab was administered to patients every 2 weeks at six dose levels: 0.01, 0.1, 0.3, 1.5, 3 and 10 mg/kg. Among the 50 to 55 dose-escalation patients, approximately 20 had hepatocellular carcinoma, roughly 15 melanoma, 9 renal cell carcinoma and 9 head and neck cancer. In the dose-escalation cohort, around four fifths of patients were male, and the mean age was approximately 64 years, with a range of about 20 to 90. Prior anti-PD-1, anti-PD-L1 or anti-CTLA-4 therapy was permitted, and roughly two fifths of dose-escalation patients had received checkpoint inhibitors. Partial responses were achieved by three dose-escalation patients, of whom one had hepatocellular carcinoma and two had cutaneous melanoma. Peripheral TCRbeta sequencing was intended to test whether TCR sequence diversity was altered and clonal T-cell expansion was caused by ivuxolimab. The paper reports the monotherapy dose-escalation portion (N of about 47 patients) of the phase I ivuxolimab trial. Broader findings and caveats from the paper: Partial responders in the 0.1-3.0 mg/kg groups had among the lowest normalized peripheral clonal expansion, especially among CD8+ T cells. Low levels of normalized T-cell clonal expansion were also seen in some patients who did not respond. Which antigens the clonally expanded peripheral T cells were specific for was not determined. After ivuxolimab, CD8+ T cells had more expanded clones than CD4+ T cells on average. At doses of 0.1 to 3.0 mg/kg, clonal expansion of both CD4+ and CD8+ T cells in blood was seen between baseline and week 6.

Genomic DNA was extracted from sorted cells for sequencing of the TCRbeta CDR3 region. The immunoSEQ Assay was used to sequence the TCRbeta CDR3 regions. In its TCRdb copy, this immuneACCESS table keeps in-frame sequences only and misses some clones. Where compared with another copy, unresolved V genes explain less than half of these, and the others have no known cause. The sample table records about 50,000 clones; around 90% of these occur just once. Of the sample, over 6.5% falls within the top ten clones. At the junction V is shortened by 3 bases and J by 1 base, with 10 bases in between. Reading the germline V gene gives CDR1 MDHEN and CDR2 SYDVKM. Reading from cysteine to phenylalanine, the CDR3 counts 15 amino acids. Only CDR3 DNA is held: 45 bases, read in frame from base 1.

The sequence joins TRBV28 to TRBJ1-5; the D segment cannot be called with confidence. This receptor was obtained from an adult with an advanced solid tumor such as melanoma, head and neck, liver or kidney cancer. The starting material was CD4+ or CD8+ T cells sorted from blood, obtained in a trial of the OX40 agonist ivuxolimab. The CDR3 amino acid sequence is: CASSFTGPSNQPQHF. The bases read TGTGCCAGCAGTTTTACGGGTCCCAGCAATCAGCCCCAGCATTTT.